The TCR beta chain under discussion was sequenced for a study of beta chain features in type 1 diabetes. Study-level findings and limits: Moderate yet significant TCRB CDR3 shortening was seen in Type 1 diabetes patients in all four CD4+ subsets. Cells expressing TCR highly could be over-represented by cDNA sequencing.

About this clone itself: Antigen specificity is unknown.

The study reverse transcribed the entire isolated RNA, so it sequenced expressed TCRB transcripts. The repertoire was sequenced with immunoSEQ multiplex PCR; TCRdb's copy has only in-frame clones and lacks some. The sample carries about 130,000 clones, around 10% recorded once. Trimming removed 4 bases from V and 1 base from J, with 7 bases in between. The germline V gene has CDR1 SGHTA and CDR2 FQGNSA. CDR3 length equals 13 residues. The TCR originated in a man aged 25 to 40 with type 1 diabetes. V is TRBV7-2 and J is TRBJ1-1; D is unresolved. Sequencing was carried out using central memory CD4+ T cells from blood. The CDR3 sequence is CASSSTGNTEAFF. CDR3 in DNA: TGTGCCAGCAGCTCCACGGGGAACACTGAAGCTTTCTTT.